These T cell receptor beta chains were read from a single sample in a study of graft-versus-host responses after intestinal transplantation. No antigen has been identified for these receptors. This table comes from immunoSEQ multiplex PCR, and its TCRdb copy is limited to in-frame clones, with some not included. Here the sample spans roughly 50,000 clones, about nine tenths being singletons. Sequences were derived from unstimulated CD4+ T cells sorted from spleen or lymph node cells, sampled before transplant. The receptors originated from a human donor who was the organ donor for an intestinal transplant. Both conserved end residues are part of each CDR3. D genes are given only for firm matches. Expanded clones are given a class, and other clones once, few, many or no size at all.

v_gene,abundance,j_gene,d_gene,CDR3nt,CDR3aa
TRBV30,NA,TRBJ2-5,TRBD1,TGTGCCTGGAGTGTACGGGACAGGGGGCGATGGGTGGACCAAGAGACCCAGTACTTC,CAWSVRDRGRWVDQETQYF
TRBV2,NA,TRBJ1-2,TRBD1,TGTGCCAGCAGCGACAGGGGTTTATATGGCTACACCTTC,CASSDRGLYGYTF
TRBV29-1,once,TRBJ2-1,TRBD2,TGCAGCGTTGTAGGGCTAGCGGGCCCGTACAATGAGCAGTTCTTC,CSVVGLAGPYNEQFF
TRBV5-1,NA,TRBJ2-3,NA,TGCGCCAGCAGCTTGGTACTTTCTCGGTTCACAGATACGCAGTATTTT,CASSLVLSRFTDTQYF
TRBV28,NA,TRBJ2-7,NA,TGTGCCAGCAGTCCCACGGGTGGGTCATTCTCCTACGAGCAGTACTTC,CASSPTGGSFSYEQYF
TRBV5-1,NA,TRBJ2-2,NA,TGCGCCAGCAGCATTACTGAGGGGACCGGGGAGCTGTTTTTT,CASSITEGTGELFF
TRBV7-2,once,TRBJ2-1,NA,TGTGCCAGCAGCTTGGAGGTAGGCTTACCCCACTCGGGTGAGCAGTTCTTC,CASSLEVGLPHSGEQFF
TRBV2,few,TRBJ1-1,NA,TGTGCCAGCAGTGAAGCGGGCGGGGGGGCGCAGACTGAAGCTTTCTTT,CASSEAGGGAQTEAFF
TRBV21-1,NA,TRBJ2-1,NA,TGTGCCAGCAGCTCCCGTGGTAGCGGGAGGGGTAATGAGCAGTTCTTC,CASSSRGSGRGNEQFF
TRBV5-3,few,TRBJ1-1,NA,TGTGCCAGCAGCCAACCACAGAACACTGAAGCTTTCTTT,CASSQPQNTEAFF
TRBV28,NA,TRBJ2-5,NA,TGTGCCAGCAGCCCCCACAACCCGGGGCCAGGGGAAAAGGGGACCCAGTACTTC,CASSPHNPGPGEKGTQYF
TRBV4-2,NA,TRBJ2-3,TRBD1,TGTGCCAGCAGCCAAGTCTCCCTCAGGGGGCGCACAGATACGCAGTATTTT,CASSQVSLRGRTDTQYF
TRBV30,NA,TRBJ2-7,NA,TGTGCCGGGAGCCGAGGGGGGGCGGGAGAGTTCTACGAGCAGTACTTC,CAGSRGGAGEFYEQYF
TRBV4-2,NA,TRBJ2-2,TRBD1,TGTGCCGGCAGCCAAGAACTTCGGACAGGGCTAGCCAAAAACACCGGGGAGCTGTTTTTT,CAGSQELRTGLAKNTGELFF
TRBV7-2,once,TRBJ1-1,NA,TGTGCCAGCAGCTTAGGACAAAGACTGGGAGCTTTCTTT,CASSLGQRLGAFF
TRBV20-1,NA,TRBJ1-1,NA,TGCAGTGCTAGATACCAAGCTTTCTTT,CSARYQAFF
TRBV28,NA,TRBJ2-6,TRBD1,TGTGCCAGCAGGAAAGGGGGCTCCATCTCTGGGGCCAACGTCCTGACTTTC,CASRKGGSISGANVLTF
TRBV28,NA,TRBJ2-7,TRBD2,TGTGCCAGCAGTCACCCTAGCGGGAGCTCCTACGAGCAGTACTTC,CASSHPSGSSYEQYF
TRBV7-8,once,TRBJ2-1,TRBD2,TGTGCCAGCAGCCCACGGACTAGCGGGAGATCCTACAATGAGCAGTTCTTC,CASSPRTSGRSYNEQFF
TRBV19,NA,TRBJ1-2,NA,TGTGCCAGTAGTATTCCGCAGGCAAATCGAAAGACCTATGGCTACACCTTC,CASSIPQANRKTYGYTF
TRBV19,once,TRBJ2-6,NA,TGTGCCAGCACAATGGCTGGGGCCAACGTCCTGACTTTC,CASTMAGANVLTF
TRBV28,NA,TRBJ2-1,NA,TGTGCCAGCAGAACTAGCTGGACCTTCAATGAGCAGTTCTTC,CASRTSWTFNEQFF
TRBV5-5,few,TRBJ2-2,NA,TGTGCCAGCAGCTTGGGGGCCCTAGCATCCACCGGGGAGCTGTTTTTT,CASSLGALASTGELFF
TRBV7-2,NA,TRBJ2-7,TRBD1,TGTGCCAGCAGCTTAGGAGGGCCGGGACAGGGGTTCTACGAGCAGTACTTC,CASSLGGPGQGFYEQYF
TRBV7-2,NA,TRBJ2-7,TRBD2,TGTGCCAGCAGCTTAGCGGGAGGGTTGAGCGAGCAGTACTTC,CASSLAGGLSEQYF
TRBV6-5,once,TRBJ2-1,NA,TGTGCCAGCAGACTACTCTCCTACAATGAGCAGTTCTTC,CASRLLSYNEQFF
TRBV28,NA,TRBJ2-1,NA,TGTGCCAGCAGACCAGGATTGGGGTTCTTC,CASRPGLGFF
TRBV5-1,NA,TRBJ2-2,TRBD1,TGCGCCAGCAGCTGGACAGGGGGCACCGGGGAGCTGTTTTTT,CASSWTGGTGELFF
TRBV4-2,NA,TRBJ1-3,TRBD1,TGTGCCAGCAGCCAAGTCCGGGACAGGGGACCCTTCTCTGGAAACACCATATATTTT,CASSQVRDRGPFSGNTIYF
TRBV7-2,NA,TRBJ2-7,TRBD2,TGTGCCAGCAGCTACAAGGGTCGGGAGGTCGAGCAGTACTTC,CASSYKGREVEQYF
TRBV6-1,NA,TRBJ2-7,NA,TGTGCCAGCAGTGATAGAGGGGGGACCTACGAGCAGTACTTC,CASSDRGGTYEQYF
TRBV7-2,NA,TRBJ1-6,NA,TGTGCCAGCAGCTTAGTTCCCAGTGCAGATTCACCCCTCCACTTT,CASSLVPSADSPLHF
TRBV6-1,once,TRBJ2-1,TRBD2,TGTGCCAGCAGTGATAGTAGCGGGATATACAATGAGCAGTTCTTC,CASSDSSGIYNEQFF
TRBV5-6,few,TRBJ2-3,NA,TGTGCCAGCAGCTTGGGATGGGGGGCAGCGAGCACAGATACGCAGTATTTT,CASSLGWGAASTDTQYF
TRBV11-3,once,TRBJ2-1,NA,TGTGCCAGCAGCTTATTCGCGGGAAGGTCCTACAATGAGCAGTTCTTC,CASSLFAGRSYNEQFF
TRBV4-2,NA,TRBJ1-2,NA,TGTGCCAGCAGCCAAGTGAGAGCGGGTGGCTACACCTTC,CASSQVRAGGYTF
TRBV2,NA,TRBJ2-5,TRBD1,TGTGCCAGCAGTCAGGGGGCGGAAGAGACCCAGTACTTC,CASSQGAEETQYF
TRBV19,NA,TRBJ2-5,TRBD2,TGTGCCAGTAGTATGGGACAGGGGACTAGCGGGAGAGAGACCCAGTACTTC,CASSMGQGTSGRETQYF
TRBV6-5,once,TRBJ1-3,TRBD1,TGTGCCAGCAGTCGACAGGGCACAATGAACACCATATATTTT,CASSRQGTMNTIYF
TRBV7-6,NA,TRBJ1-4,NA,TGTGCCAGCAGCCCTATGGACGGTGAAAAACTGTTTTTT,CASSPMDGEKLFF
TRBV20-1,once,TRBJ2-1,NA,TGCAGTGCTAGAGCCGGTGGAGAGCAGTTCTTC,CSARAGGEQFF
TRBV9,once,TRBJ1-1,NA,TGTGCCAGCAGCGTAGATCCTGGGGGCACTGAAGCTTTCTTT,CASSVDPGGTEAFF
TRBV5-1,NA,TRBJ1-5,NA,TGCGCCAGCAGCTTGGACGGAGGGATCAATCAGCCCCAGCATTTT,CASSLDGGINQPQHF
TRBV30,once,TRBJ1-2,NA,TGTGCCTGGAATGGTGGGGGGGACTATGGCTACACCTTC,CAWNGGGDYGYTF
TRBV19,NA,TRBJ2-3,TRBD2,TGTGCCAGTAGCAAAAGGACTAGCGGGAGTTGGACAGATACGCAGTATTTT,CASSKRTSGSWTDTQYF
TRBV19,NA,TRBJ1-2,NA,TGTGCCAGTAGTATTAGGGGGGCTCTGGGCGATCCCTTCTATGGCTACACCTTC,CASSIRGALGDPFYGYTF
TRBV18,once,TRBJ1-1,NA,TGTGCCAGCTCGCAGGACAAGAACACTGAAGCTTTCTTT,CASSQDKNTEAFF
TRBV6-1,NA,TRBJ2-3,NA,TGTGCCAGCAGCATTAAGGGTACGCGGACAGATACGCAGTATTTT,CASSIKGTRTDTQYF
TRBV5-1,NA,TRBJ2-3,TRBD2,TGCGCCAGCAGCTTGGATCGTGCTAGCGGGTATGATACGCAGTATTTT,CASSLDRASGYDTQYF
TRBV18,NA,TRBJ1-2,NA,TGTGCCAGCTCACCACCAGCTAACTATGGCTACACCTTC,CASSPPANYGYTF
TRBV5-5,NA,TRBJ2-1,NA,TGTGCCAGCAGCTTGGAGGGGACCCGCCCTTGGGAGCAGTTCTTC,CASSLEGTRPWEQFF
TRBV28,NA,TRBJ2-1,NA,TGTGCCAGCAGTTTAGACCCCTACAATGAGCAGTTCTTC,CASSLDPYNEQFF
TRBV7-6,NA,TRBJ2-1,NA,TGTGCCAGCAGCTTAGACGGGAGAAAGTACAATGAGCAGTTCTTC,CASSLDGRKYNEQFF
TRBV7-8,NA,TRBJ2-5,NA,TGTGCCAGCAGTTATACCAACCACCGAGGGCTAGTTTATGGGACCCAGTACTTC,CASSYTNHRGLVYGTQYF
TRBV28,NA,TRBJ2-3,TRBD2,TGTGCCAGCCCGATAGGGCCTAGCGGGGCCCCCCTCTCTCTGTTGGATACGCAGTATTTT,CASPIGPSGAPLSLLDTQYF
TRBV28,NA,TRBJ2-1,TRBD1,TGTGCCAGCAGTTTAATAGGACAGGGGGGCCATGAGCAGTTCTTC,CASSLIGQGGHEQFF
TRBV5-6,NA,TRBJ1-3,NA,TGTGCCAGCAGCTACCCAACTCCAGGGTCCGGAAACACCATATATTTT,CASSYPTPGSGNTIYF
TRBV11-2,NA,TRBJ2-3,TRBD2,TGTGCCAGCAGACTAGCGGGAGGGCCCGCAGATACGCAGTATTTT,CASRLAGGPADTQYF
TRBV7-2,NA,TRBJ2-1,TRBD2,TGTGCCAGCAGCTTAGCGGGGACTAGCGGGGGGACTTACAATGAGCAGTTCTTC,CASSLAGTSGGTYNEQFF